This TCR beta chain stems from a study of blood T cell repertoires in COVID-19. Study as a whole: Sites across the United States, Italy and Spain contributed samples from acute and convalescent COVID-19.

CDR1 and CDR2 (germline): MRHNA, SNTAGT. The CDR3 contains 14 residues. V shed 2 bases and J shed 7 bases, with 14 bases lying between them. The table lists this clone with a few counts. As handled by the study authors: Quantification of nucleated cells was approximated via reference gene primer amplification. TCRdb's copy holds only in-frame clones and misses some; the assay was immunoSEQ multiplex PCR. The DNA gave D and trimming, while V, J and clone size come from that table. The table shows about 320,000 clones, with over 75% occurring only once. The chain recombines TRBV6-4 with TRBJ1-2; no clear D gene. Sequencing was carried out using peripheral blood. The TCR comes from a human donor in a cohort sampled during active COVID-19. DNA for the CDR3: TGTGCCAGCAGTGACGGTCTTTGGTCCGGTGGCTACACCTTC. This gives the protein CASSDGLWSGGYTF.